This TCR beta chain was captured in a study of shared clonotypes between healthy human individuals. Measured with immunoSEQ multiplex PCR; TCRdb has only the in-frame clones, and not every one. Of about 460,000 clones in the sample, 60% to 80% were seen once. Regarding the study as a whole: Specimens sampled were limited to blood, with tissue repertoires likely differing.

Of note for this clone: Antigen: not known.

The CDR3 has 13 residues. With 4 bases removed from V and 5 bases from J, the gap between germline ends came to 14 bases. CDR1 is SQVTM and CDR2 is ANQGSEA in the germline V gene. The receptor's source is a middle-aged woman in good health. Some clones in this sample may be carry-over from other donors' samples. This chain uses TRBV29-1 with TRBJ2-5; D perhaps matches TRBD1 (5 bases). Sequenced: PBMCs. This chain's CDR3 is CSVGSAGWETQYF. DNA of the CDR3: TGCAGCGTTGGTTCCGCAGGGTGGGAGACCCAGTACTTC.